This T cell receptor beta chain was observed in a study of T cell responses to AZD1222 COVID-19 vaccine. Generated by immunoSEQ multiplex PCR, the TCRdb table keeps only in-frame clones and is missing some. The sample contains 150,000 to 200,000 clones, 90% to 95% of which appear only once. CDR1 SNHLY and CDR2 FYNNEI come from the germline V gene. The CDR3 covers 14 residues. Trimming stripped 8 bases from V and 2 bases from J, with 12 bases between. V is TRBV2 and J is TRBJ2-2, with a weak D call TRBD2 (6 bases). Material: peripheral blood, obtained on day 0 of AZD1222 vaccination. The receptor's source is an adult in good health. The CDR3 loop reads CASVGGVNTGELFF. The CDR3 DNA sequence: TGTGCCAGCGTAGGAGGGGTTAACACCGGGGAGCTGTTTTTT.